Listed below are T cell receptor beta chains from one sample, sequenced in a study of untreated major depressive disorder. Only in-frame clones appear in the TCRdb table, and some are missing; sequencing was by immunoSEQ multiplex PCR. The sample records 20,000 or so clones, 80% to 95% being singletons. The sequencing sample was made of CD4+ T cells from PBMCs. All receptors derive from a woman in her 40s with major depressive disorder. Both conserved end residues are part of each CDR3. The D gene is left open where the match is weak. Not every row has a clone size; where given, it reads once, few, many or a size class.

V gene,J gene,clone size,D gene,CDR3 protein,CDR3 DNA
TRBV6-1,TRBJ2-7,NA,TRBD2,CASSDFREGAYEQYF,TGTGCCAGCAGTGATTTCAGGGAGGGCGCCTACGAGCAGTACTTC
TRBV14,TRBJ1-4,NA,NA,CASSQGFWRTRREKLFF,TGTGCCAGCAGCCAAGGTTTTTGGAGGACTCGGCGGGAAAAACTGTTTTTT
TRBV9,TRBJ2-5,NA,NA,CASSPSQGLFQETQYF,TGTGCCAGCAGCCCAAGCCAGGGACTGTTCCAAGAGACCCAGTACTTC
TRBV7-6,TRBJ1-1,few,NA,CASSIQAENTEAFF,TGTGCCAGCAGCATACAGGCCGAGAACACTGAAGCTTTCTTT
TRBV5-4,TRBJ2-2,NA,NA,CASSLKTGELFF,TGTGCCAGCAGCTTAAAGACCGGGGAGCTGTTTTTT
TRBV6-5,TRBJ1-1,NA,TRBD1,CASSYSNRGGTEAFF,TGTGCCAGCAGTTACTCGAACAGGGGAGGCACTGAAGCTTTCTTT
TRBV5-4,TRBJ1-2,NA,NA,CATLRAPSKYGYTF,TGTGCCACCTTGAGGGCCCCCAGCAAATATGGCTACACCTTC
TRBV6-5,TRBJ1-1,NA,TRBD1,CASSYSNRGGTEAFF,TGTGCCAGCAGTTACTCGAACAGGGGCGGCACTGAAGCTTTCTTT
TRBV6-1,TRBJ2-7,NA,TRBD1,CASTRGQGAYEQYF,TGTGCCAGTACGAGGGGACAGGGGGCCTACGAGCAGTACTTC
TRBV5-1,TRBJ1-2,NA,NA,CASSPGHIGPANYGYTF,TGCGCCAGCAGCCCGGGTCATATCGGGCCGGCTAACTATGGCTACACCTTC
TRBV2,TRBJ1-1,NA,NA,CASIFDTEAFF,TGTGCCAGCATTTTTGACACTGAAGCTTTCTTT
TRBV9,TRBJ1-1,NA,NA,CASSVAPGGAPNTEAFF,TGTGCCAGCAGCGTAGCCCCCGGAGGGGCCCCGAACACTGAAGCTTTCTTT
TRBV7-9,TRBJ2-2,NA,NA,CASSTLDTGELFF,TGTGCCAGCAGCACATTGGACACCGGGGAGCTGTTTTTT
TRBV5-1,TRBJ2-5,once,NA,CASSLGAGRQETQYF,TGCGCCAGCAGCTTGGGGGCTGGGCGCCAAGAGACCCAGTACTTC
TRBV18,TRBJ1-1,NA,NA,CASSPIEVTNTEAFF,TGTGCCAGCTCCCCTATAGAGGTGACGAACACTGAAGCTTTCTTT
TRBV7-3,TRBJ2-3,NA,NA,CASGDGTDTQYF,TGTGCCAGCGGGGACGGCACAGATACGCAGTATTTT
TRBV6-5,TRBJ2-3,NA,NA,CASSYSPGVGDTQYF,TGTGCCAGCAGTTACAGCCCCGGGGTGGGAGATACGCAGTATTTT
TRBV18,TRBJ2-2,NA,TRBD1,CASSPRQGPSPGELFF,TGTGCCAGCTCACCACGACAGGGACCTTCCCCCGGGGAGCTGTTTTTT
TRBV6-1,TRBJ1-5,NA,NA,CASMRDSNQPQHF,TGTGCCAGCATGAGGGATAGCAATCAGCCCCAGCATTTT
TRBV14,TRBJ2-6,NA,TRBD1,CASSAGQGRSGANVLTF,TGTGCCAGCAGCGCGGGACAGGGCCGCTCTGGGGCCAACGTCCTGACTTTC
TRBV6-1,TRBJ1-1,NA,TRBD1,CASNTQGVNTEAFF,TGTGCCAGCAACACCCAGGGGGTGAACACTGAAGCTTTCTTT
TRBV7-2,TRBJ1-2,NA,TRBD1,CASNLRQGSLPGYTF,TGTGCCAGCAACTTGAGACAGGGCTCCTTACCTGGCTACACCTTC
TRBV6-6,TRBJ2-2,NA,NA,CASSYLGYAGELFF,TGTGCCAGCAGTTACCTAGGATACGCCGGGGAGCTGTTTTTT
TRBV5-8,TRBJ1-1,NA,NA,CASSFVPRGTEAFF,TGTGCCAGCAGCTTTGTCCCCAGGGGCACTGAAGCTTTCTTT
TRBV6-6,TRBJ1-4,NA,NA,CASSYSRGPSGEKLFF,TGTGCCAGCAGTTACTCAAGAGGGCCCAGTGGTGAAAAACTGTTTTTT
TRBV5-1,TRBJ2-5,NA,NA,CASSLKGGGETQYF,TGCGCCAGCAGCTTAAAGGGGGGCGGCGAGACCCAGTACTTC
TRBV19,TRBJ1-3,NA,NA,CASSRASSGNTIYF,TGTGCCAGTAGTAGGGCCAGCTCTGGAAACACCATATATTTT
TRBV29-1,TRBJ1-1,NA,NA,CSVVWNTEAFF,TGCAGCGTTGTTTGGAATACTGAAGCTTTCTTT
TRBV27,TRBJ2-2,NA,TRBD2,CASIGGVGGAGELFF,TGTGCCAGCATCGGGGGGGTAGGTGGTGCCGGGGAGCTGTTTTTT
TRBV5-1,TRBJ1-2,NA,TRBD1,CASRDRTGHYGYTF,TGCGCCAGCAGGGACCGGACAGGGCACTATGGCTACACCTTC
TRBV29-1,TRBJ1-1,NA,TRBD1,CSVDGTGNTEAFF,TGCAGCGTTGACGGGACAGGAAACACTGAAGCTTTCTTT
TRBV7-3,TRBJ2-7,NA,TRBD1,CASSPQGDRREQYF,TGTGCCAGCAGCCCGCAAGGGGACAGGCGGGAGCAGTACTTC
TRBV6-4,TRBJ2-2,NA,NA,CASSRDWTGELFF,TGTGCCAGCAGTAGAGACTGGACCGGGGAGCTGTTTTTT
TRBV10-2,TRBJ2-1,NA,NA,CASRDSTQPSEEQFF,TGCGCCAGCAGAGACTCGACCCAACCCAGCGAGGAGCAGTTCTTC
TRBV30,TRBJ1-5,NA,NA,CAWGTGTSNQPQHF,TGTGCCTGGGGGACCGGGACCTCCAATCAGCCCCAGCATTTT
TRBV5-4,TRBJ2-7,NA,TRBD2,CASSPTGGGSSYEQYF,TGTGCCAGCAGCCCTACCGGCGGGGGAAGCTCCTACGAGCAGTACTTC
TRBV5-6,TRBJ2-3,NA,NA,CASSLLRGRATDTQYF,TGTGCCAGCAGCTTGTTGCGCGGCAGGGCAACAGATACGCAGTATTTT
TRBV28,TRBJ1-3,NA,TRBD1,CASTQGYSGNTIYF,TGTGCCAGCACACAGGGGTACTCTGGAAACACCATATATTTT
TRBV6-5,TRBJ1-2,NA,NA,CASSYGGVTNYGYTF,TGTGCCAGCAGTTACGGCGGGGTTACTAACTATGGCTACACCTTC
TRBV5-1,TRBJ1-1,NA,NA,CASSFESAGNTEAFF,TGCGCCAGCAGCTTTGAGAGTGCGGGGAACACTGAAGCTTTCTTT
TRBV5-8,TRBJ1-2,NA,TRBD1,CASSLPTGDNYGYTF,TGTGCCAGCAGCTTACCGACAGGGGATAACTATGGCTACACCTTC
TRBV11-3,TRBJ2-1,NA,TRBD2,CASSSSGTSGRREQFF,TGTGCCAGCAGCTCCTCCGGGACTAGCGGGAGGAGGGAGCAGTTCTTC
TRBV9,TRBJ1-3,NA,NA,CASSEGTAGNTIYF,TGTGCCAGCAGCGAGGGGACGGCTGGAAACACCATATATTTT
TRBV5-6,TRBJ2-5,NA,NA,CASSLGTVLKTQYF,TGTGCCAGCAGCTTGGGAACCGTTTTAAAGACCCAGTACTTC
TRBV4-3,TRBJ2-3,NA,TRBD2,CASSLEAGRADTQYF,TGCGCCAGCAGCCTAGAAGCGGGGAGAGCAGATACGCAGTATTTT
TRBV14,TRBJ1-4,NA,NA,CASSQGIRNEKLFF,TGTGCCAGCAGCCAAGGGATCCGCAATGAAAAACTGTTTTTT
TRBV5-8,TRBJ1-4,NA,NA,CASRPDPRGEKLFF,TGTGCCAGCAGGCCGGATCCACGGGGGGAAAAACTGTTTTTT
TRBV19,TRBJ2-3,NA,NA,CASSIGPRFVADTQYF,TGTGCCAGTAGTATTGGCCCTAGATTTGTCGCAGATACGCAGTATTTT
TRBV15,TRBJ2-7,NA,NA,CATSRGLGSEQYF,TGTGCCACCAGCAGGGGACTTGGGTCCGAGCAGTACTTC
TRBV30,TRBJ1-1,NA,NA,CASRSFMNTEAFF,TGTGCCTCCCGCTCTTTCATGAACACTGAAGCTTTCTTT
TRBV30,TRBJ2-7,NA,NA,CAWSRGFSLREQYF,TGTGCCTGGAGTAGGGGTTTCTCACTACGCGAGCAGTACTTC
TRBV11-2,TRBJ1-1,once,NA,CASSSRGDTEAFF,TGTGCCAGCAGCTCCCGGGGGGACACTGAAGCTTTCTTT
TRBV29-1,TRBJ1-2,NA,NA,CSVGGVGGYTF,TGCAGCGTTGGAGGCGTGGGTGGCTACACCTTC
TRBV7-9,TRBJ2-1,NA,TRBD2,CASSLPASGARSAQFF,TGTGCCAGCAGCTTACCGGCTAGCGGGGCGCGCTCCGCGCAGTTCTTC
TRBV5-1,TRBJ1-2,once,NA,CASSLAWGWNGYTF,TGCGCCAGCAGCTTGGCCTGGGGATGGAATGGCTACACCTTC
TRBV6-5,TRBJ1-2,NA,TRBD1,CASTETGTAYGYTF,TGTGCCAGCACCGAGACAGGGACCGCCTATGGCTACACCTTC
TRBV30,TRBJ1-2,NA,NA,CAWSVPQGRVDGYTF,TGTGCCTGGAGTGTGCCTCAGGGGCGCGTCGATGGCTACACCTTC
TRBV18,TRBJ1-3,NA,NA,CASSPAGSRNTIYF,TGTGCCAGCTCACCAGCAGGGTCGCGGAACACCATATATTTT
TRBV11-3,TRBJ1-4,NA,NA,CASSRGDYRREKLFF,TGTGCCAGCAGCCGGGGCGACTACCGAAGGGAAAAACTGTTTTTT
TRBV5-1,TRBJ2-4,once,NA,CASSLGGLIAKNIQYF,TGCGCCAGCAGCTTGGGGGGGCTAATAGCCAAAAACATTCAGTACTTC